These 28 T cell receptor beta chains were sequenced from one sample in a study of memory CD4+ T cells and cytomegalovirus serostatus. Libraries were prepared by immunoSEQ multiplex PCR; TCRdb keeps only in-frame clonotypes and omits some of them. The table records tens of thousands of clones, 70% to 80% of them present only once. The sort gate was single viable CD3+CD4+CD8-CD45RO+ cells for memory CD4+ T cells. Input material: memory CD4+ T cells from blood. The receptor set was obtained from an adult in good health and CMV-seropositive.

This clone was observed a single time. The V and J genes are TRBV6-6 and TRBJ2-1; either TRBD1 or TRBD2 may supply D (5 bases each). Per germline, CDR1 MNHNY and CDR2 SVGAGI (reference sequence). V was trimmed by 5 bases and J by 9 bases, leaving 17 bases between them. The CDR3 is 14 amino acids. CDR3 region: CASSGPRAGSEQFF. The CDR3 DNA reads as TGTGCCAGCAGTGGTCCTAGGGCAGGGAGTGAGCAGTTCTTC.

In this sample, this clone turned up a few times. The rearrangement links TRBV19 to TRBJ1-2; a possible D gene is TRBD1 (6 bases). Looked up from germline, CDR1 is LNHDA and CDR2 is SQIVND (reference sequence). This CDR3 is 15 amino acids long. The V end was cut by 5 bases, the J end by 6 bases, with 19 bases between. The CDR3 DNA reads as TGTGCCAGTAGTCCCCAGGGGCAGGGGATGAATGGCTACACCTTC. Protein: CASSPQGQGMNGYTF.

V is TRBV6-5 and J is TRBJ2-3; no clear D gene. The germline gives CDR1 MNHEY, CDR2 SVGAGI. The length of the CDR3 is 15 residues. V was pared by 2 bases and J by 2 bases, with 11 bases between. CDR3 DNA sequence: TGTGCCAGCAGTTACGCTGGAGTCCTCACAGATACGCAGTATTTT. Residues: CASSYAGVLTDTQYF.

The chain is built from TRBV5-1 and TRBJ2-5; D call uncertain. This CDR3 region has 15 residues. V was shortened by 2 bases and J by 0 bases, with 11 bases between the two germline ends. Germline V CDR1 and CDR2: SGHRS, YFSETQ. The CDR3 is CASSFSRADQETQYF. For the CDR3, the DNA is TGCGCCAGCAGCTTCTCAAGGGCAGACCAAGAGACCCAGTACTTC. Variable domain in full (rest from reference TRBV5-1 and TRBJ2-5): KAGVTQTPRYLIKTRGQQVTLSCSPISGHRSVSWYQQTPGQGLQFLFEYFSETQRNKGNFPGRFSGRQFSNSRSEMNVSTLELGDSALYLCASSFSRADQETQYFGPGTRLLVL.

The rearrangement joins TRBV6-1 to TRBJ1-1; TRBD1 matches at 8 bases. The CDR3 consists of 14 residues. V was pared by 5 bases and J by 8 bases, with 10 bases of the junction left unmatched. The V gene's germline CDR1 is MNHNS and CDR2 SASEGT. CDR3 in DNA: TGTGCCAGCAGTCTCCCGGACAGGGCGGGGGAAGCTTTCTTT. Translating it yields CASSLPDRAGEAFF.

This clone was seen a few times. V is TRBV7-2 and J is TRBJ1-1, with 10 nucleotides matching TRBD1. The CDR3 is 15 residues long. The V segment lost 4 bases and the J segment 5 bases; nucleotides outside the gene matches: 7. Germline V gene sequence: CDR1 SGHTA, CDR2 FQGNSA. The CDR3 DNA follows: TGTGCCAGCAGCTCTCCGGACAGGGGGGGGACTGAAGCTTTCTTT. Translated, it gives CASSSPDRGGTEAFF.

A single count supports this clone. V gene TRBV4-3 combines with J gene TRBJ1-2; 7 bases match TRBD1. This CDR3 is 17 amino acids long. Germline V CDR1 and CDR2: LGHNA, YSLEER. V shed 0 bases and J 0 bases; nucleotides not matched to a gene: 7. CDR3 sequence (DNA): TGCGCCAGCAGCCAAGAGCCTCCAGGGACAGCTAACTATGGCTACACCTTC. It is translated as CASSQEPPGTANYGYTF.

The genes are TRBV12-5 and TRBJ2-7; TRBD1 aligns across 8 bases. Germline assignment: CDR1 LGHNT and CDR2 FRNRAP. The CDR3 loop spans 16 amino acids. V was pared by 5 bases and J by 3 bases, with 12 bases of the junction left unmatched. The CDR3 nucleotides read TGTGCTAGTGGTATCATAACAGGGGGTAGTATCTACGAGCAGTACTTC. Protein product: CASGIITGGSIYEQYF.

The V and J genes are TRBV9 and TRBJ1-2; maybe TRBD1 (5 bases). V lost 3 bases and J lost 4, with 10 bases in between. Looked up from germline, CDR1 is SGDLS and CDR2 is YYNGEE. This CDR3 is 13 amino acids long. CDR3 nucleotides: TGTGCCAGCAGCGATGGGACCCCCTATGGCTACACCTTC. Amino acids: CASSDGTPYGYTF.

V is TRBV19 and J is TRBJ2-7; D gene uncertain. Trimming removed 6 bases from V and 0 bases from J, with 15 bases in between. Germline V gene sequence: CDR1 LNHDA, CDR2 SQIVND (reference sequence). The CDR3 spans 15 residues. The CDR3 region has the DNA TGTGCCAGTAGACCACGTAGTCCGAGCTCCTACGAGCAGTACTTC. Translated: CASRPRSPSSYEQYF.

The chain uses TRBV7-9 and TRBJ1-6; D unclear. The CDR3 spans 13 residues. With 0 bases removed from V and 8 bases from J, the gap between germline ends came to 5 bases. Germline assignment: CDR1 SEHNR and CDR2 FQNEAQ (reference sequence). CDR3 sequence reads: CASSLAFDSPLHF. CDR3 nucleotide sequence: TGTGCCAGCAGCTTAGCGTTTGATTCACCCCTCCACTTT. The full variable domain, completed using reference TRBV7-9 and TRBJ1-6, is DTGVSQNPRHKITKRGQNVTFRCDPISEHNRLYWYRQTLGQGPEFLTYFQNEAQLEKSRLLSDRFSAERPKGSFSTLEIQRTEQGDSAMYLCASSLAFDSPLHFGNGTRLTVT.

The gene calls are TRBV25-1 and TRBJ2-1; a possible D gene is TRBD2 (5 bases). CDR1 and CDR2 (germline): MGHDK, SYGVNS. The CDR3 covers 13 residues. The V gene lost 4 bases and the J gene lost 5 bases, with 9 bases spanning the gap. CDR3 sequence (DNA): TGTGCCAGCAGTGGGCGGGTCAACAATGAGCAGTTCTTC. Protein sequence: CASSGRVNNEQFF.

The chain links TRBV19 to TRBJ1-2, with 7 bases identical to TRBD1. CDR3 size: 15 residues. J gave up 3 bases and V 2 bases, and 6 bases lay outside the gene matches. Per germline, CDR1 LNHDA and CDR2 SQIVND (reference sequence). The DNA for the CDR3 is TGTGCCAGTAGTATATACAGGGGTGGGGACTATGGCTACACCTTC. Translated: CASSIYRGGDYGYTF.

This chain connects TRBV6-6 to TRBJ2-6; 8 nucleotides agree with TRBD1. CDR1 MNHNY and CDR2 SVGAGI come from the germline V gene (reference sequence). The ends lost 4 bases at V and 6 bases at J; junction bases unmatched: 5. This CDR3 spans 15 amino acids. The CDR3 DNA follows: TGTGCCAGCAGTTTAGGACAGGGCGAGGCCAACGTCCTGACTTTC. Amino acids: CASSLGQGEANVLTF.

This chain connects TRBV11-2 to TRBJ2-3, with D possibly TRBD1 on 5 matching bases. Germline CDR1 and CDR2: SGHAT and FQNNGV. This CDR3 is 14 amino acids long. Trimming pared 6 bases from V and 2 bases from J, leaving 12 bases between. This chain's CDR3 is CASSPQGPTDTQYF. CDR3 DNA sequence: TGTGCCAGCAGTCCCCAGGGCCCCACAGATACGCAGTATTTT.

The chain is built from TRBV28 and TRBJ2-3; 7 positions match TRBD2. V lost 8 bases to trimming and J lost 10 bases; unmatched junction nucleotides: 3. Germline lookup yields CDR1 MDHEN and CDR2 SYDVKM. CDR3 length: 10 amino acids. CDR3 loop: CASGGGAQYF. The CDR3 nucleotides are TGTGCCAGCGGGGGAGGGGCGCAGTATTTT.

This clone was detected a few times. The rearrangement joins TRBV28 to TRBJ2-7; 10 nucleotides match TRBD2. This CDR3 is 13 amino acids long. CDR1 MDHEN and CDR2 SYDVKM come from the germline V gene. The junction had 6 bases not matched to a gene; V was cut back by 4 bases and J by 9 bases. In DNA form, the CDR3 reads TGTGCCAGCAGTTCAGCGGGAGGGGGGGCGCAGTACTTC. This encodes CASSSAGGGAQYF.

The sample holds a few counts of this clone. This chain joins TRBV18 and TRBJ1-4; the match to TRBD1 covers 10 bases. Trimming took 8 bases from V and 6 from J; bases not matched to a gene: 6. The V gene's germline CDR1 is KGHSH and CDR2 LQKENI. The CDR3 loop spans 14 amino acids. This CDR3 reads CASREGTGDEKLFF. CDR3 coding DNA: TGTGCCAGCCGGGAAGGGACAGGGGATGAAAAACTGTTTTTT.

The J gene is TRBJ1-5, the V gene TRBV28, with 10 nucleotides matching TRBD1. The trim removed 3 bases at V and 2 bases at J, leaving 10 bases unmatched. From germline, CDR1 is MDHEN and CDR2 SYDVKM. The CDR3 covers 18 residues. The CDR3 DNA is TGTGCCAGCAGTTTGGCGGGACAGGGGCTGGTGGGCAATCAGCCCCAGCATTTT. This encodes CASSLAGQGLVGNQPQHF.

The gene calls are TRBV4-1 and TRBJ1-2; D may be TRBD1 (5 bases). The germline V gene encodes CDR1 MGHRA and CDR2 YSYEKL. The CDR3 is 17 amino acids. V was pared by 0 bases and J by 3 bases, with 17 bases between. This CDR3 is CASSQDKRGSKHYGYTF. For the CDR3, the DNA is TGCGCCAGCAGCCAAGACAAACGGGGCTCGAAACACTATGGCTACACCTTC.

This clone was seen a few times. CDR3 residues: CASSFDPPNTEAFF. The CDR3 region has the DNA TGTGCCAGCAGTTTTGACCCACCGAACACTGAAGCTTTCTTT. The chain carries TRBV27 and TRBJ1-1; no clear D gene. Trimming shortened V by 3 bases and J by 1 base, and 9 bases separated the two germline ends. This CDR3 has 14 amino acids. Looked up from germline, CDR1 is MNHEY and CDR2 is SMNVEV (reference sequence).

Here the CDR3 reads CASSLVGGDTQYF. The CDR3 coding sequence is TGTGCCAGCAGCCTTGTAGGTGGAGATACGCAGTATTTT. The V call is TRBV7-9, the J call TRBJ2-3; the D is unclear. Germline V gives CDR1 SEHNR, CDR2 FQNEAQ (reference sequence). With 5 bases removed from V and 5 bases from J, the gap between germline ends came to 11 bases. This CDR3 is 13 amino acids long.

V is TRBV10-3 and J is TRBJ2-1; 13 bases line up with TRBD2. The CDR3 runs 16 residues. Looked up from germline, CDR1 is ENHRY and CDR2 is SYGVKD. V shed 6 bases and J 5 bases; nucleotides not matched to a gene: 7. The CDR3 is CAISGLAGVLDNEQFF. CDR3 DNA sequence: TGTGCCATCAGCGGACTAGCGGGAGTATTGGACAATGAGCAGTTCTTC.

This chain connects TRBV5-4 to TRBJ2-3, with 7 positions matching TRBD2. Germline V gene lookup returns CDR1 SGHNT and CDR2 YYREEE (reference sequence). The length of the CDR3 is 14 residues. J lost 3 bases, V lost 4 bases, and 5 bases had no gene match. The CDR3 is CASSLRGVTDTQYF. As DNA, the CDR3 is TGTGCCAGCAGCCTTCGGGGGGTGACAGATACGCAGTATTTT.

Remarks on this clone: The same CDR3 can be traced to other DNA sequences in this sample. The chain has TRBV6-5 and TRBJ2-2; D ambiguous. The CDR3 length is 14 residues. Germline CDR1 reads MNHEY; CDR2 reads SVGAGI. V lost 0 bases and J lost 1, with 3 bases in between. CDR3: CASSYSRNTGELFF. CDR3 sequence (DNA): TGTGCCAGCAGTTACTCAAGGAACACCGGGGAGCTGTTTTTT.

This clone was recorded once. The chain is built from TRBV7-8 and TRBJ2-2; D assignment may be TRBD1 or TRBD2 (5 bases each). Looked up from germline, CDR1 is SGHVS and CDR2 is FQNEAQ. This CDR3 is built from 16 residues. V was shortened by 2 bases and J by 4 bases, with 14 bases between the two germline ends. The CDR3 DNA reads as TGTGCCAGCAGCTTACGGACGGGGACGAGCACCGGGGAGCTGTTTTTT. Its protein product is CASSLRTGTSTGELFF.

This clone turned up a few times. The V call is TRBV30, the J call TRBJ1-1; tentatively, D is TRBD1 (5 bases). Trimming left V 5 bases short and J 3 bases short, with 19 bases between. Germline V gene lookup returns CDR1 GTSNPN and CDR2 SVGIG (reference sequence). The CDR3 runs to 15 residues. CDR3 sequence (DNA): TGTGCCTGGGTTCTGGGAGCCGGGGGTTACACTGAAGCTTTCTTT. Its translation: CAWVLGAGGYTEAFF.

The rearrangement uses TRBV30 and TRBJ1-1; 9 bases map to TRBD1. Germline V gene data show CDR1 as GTSNPN and CDR2 as SVGIG (reference sequence). The CDR3 spans 12 residues. The V and J ends lost 6 bases and 4 bases, in that order; junction bases with no gene match: 3. CDR3 sequence: CACNRGPTEAFF. The CDR3 coding sequence is TGTGCCTGTAACAGGGGGCCCACTGAAGCTTTCTTT.